Presented here are 24 T cell receptor beta chains from one specimen sequenced in a study of cytomegalovirus exposure and HLA in healthy donors. Only in-frame clones appear in the TCRdb table, and some are missing; sequencing was by immunoSEQ multiplex PCR. The table records some 120,000 clones, roughly 90% of them present only once. Material for sequencing was PBMCs. The receptors derive from a man between 25 and 39 years old in good health and CMV-seronegative.

The chain joins TRBV5-8 to TRBJ2-5; 11 positions agree with TRBD1. This CDR3 has 16 residues. V trimming: 0 bases; J trimming: 1 base; junction bases outside the gene matches: 2. Per the germline V gene, CDR1 is SGHTS and CDR2 is YDEGEE. The CDR3 loop is CASSLGDRGTQETQYF. CDR3 bases: TGTGCCAGCAGCTTGGGGGACAGGGGGACCCAAGAGACCCAGTACTTC.

V usage is TRBV9 and J usage is TRBJ2-3; 7 bases are a match to TRBD2. Germline V gene data show CDR1 as SGDLS and CDR2 as YYNGEE. With 0 bases clipped from V and 1 base from J, the junction kept 2 bases outside the gene matches. CDR3 size: 15 residues. CDR3 in amino acids: CASSVGGRGTDTQYF. CDR3 bases: TGTGCCAGCAGCGTAGGGGGGAGGGGCACAGATACGCAGTATTTT.

The chain combines TRBV2 with TRBJ1-1, with a weak D call TRBD1 (5 bases). Per the germline V gene, CDR1 is SNHLY and CDR2 is FYNNEI. The length of the CDR3 is 16 residues. V lost 1 base, J lost 0 bases, and 12 bases lay in between. CDR3 in amino acids: CASSEGTTNLNTEAFF. The CDR3 DNA sequence: TGTGCCAGCAGTGAAGGGACAACTAATCTGAACACTGAAGCTTTCTTT.

This clone was counted only a few times. The J gene is TRBJ2-5, the V gene TRBV7-6; maybe TRBD1 (5 bases). The CDR3 extends over 13 amino acids. Trimming pared 1 base from V and 4 bases from J, leaving 7 bases between. CDR1 is SGHVS and CDR2 is FNYEAQ in the germline V gene. CDR3 protein: CASSLGQGETQYF. In nucleotides, the CDR3 is TGTGCCAGCAGCTTAGGGCAGGGAGAGACCCAGTACTTC.

This clone was picked up one time. The chain couples TRBV5-5 to TRBJ2-7; D remains ambiguous. This CDR3 is built from 14 residues. V was pared by 3 bases and J by 0 bases, with 10 bases between. CDR1 SGHKS and CDR2 YYEKEE come from the germline V gene (reference sequence). The CDR3 spells CASSSDIGSYEQYF. In nucleotides, the CDR3 is TGTGCCAGCAGCTCAGACATAGGCTCCTACGAGCAGTACTTC.

The rearrangement links TRBV11-2 to TRBJ1-1; 8 bases align to TRBD1. V lost 3 bases to trimming and J lost 2 bases; unmatched junction nucleotides: 14. This CDR3 has 18 residues. The germline V gene has CDR1 SGHAT and CDR2 FQNNGV. CDR3 nucleotide sequence: TGTGCCAGCAGCTTTGGACAGGGATTCGAGGTTGGTAACACTGAAGCTTTCTTT. It yields the protein CASSFGQGFEVGNTEAFF.

This rearrangement joins TRBV5-5 to TRBJ2-2, with 13 bases lining up with TRBD2. CDR1 and CDR2 from the germline V gene are SGHKS and YYEKEE (reference sequence). This CDR3 contains 16 residues. The V and J ends lost 4 bases and 6 bases, in that order; junction bases with no gene match: 6. The CDR3 coding sequence is TGTGCCAGCAGCGGTGGACTAGCGGGAGACCCCGGGGAGCTGTTTTTT. Translating gives CASSGGLAGDPGELFF.

V and J are TRBV7-9 and TRBJ2-1; TRBD2 matches 7 bases. The germline gives CDR1 SEHNR, CDR2 FQNEAQ (reference sequence). V shed 5 bases, J shed 8 bases, and the junction held 12 bases outside the gene matches. The length of the CDR3 is 15 residues. As DNA, the CDR3 is TGTGCCAGCAGCCTTAGCGGGCCCGAAGGGGATGAGCAGTTCTTC. This encodes CASSLSGPEGDEQFF. Together with reference TRBV7-9 and TRBJ2-1, the CDR3 gives the full variable domain: DTGVSQNPRHKITKRGQNVTFRCDPISEHNRLYWYRQTLGQGPEFLTYFQNEAQLEKSRLLSDRFSAERPKGSFSTLEIQRTEQGDSAMYLCASSLSGPEGDEQFFGPGTRLTVL.

The chain uses TRBV5-4 and TRBJ2-7; TRBD2 is a possible D gene (6 bases). Looked up from germline, CDR1 is SGHNT and CDR2 is YYREEE (reference sequence). This CDR3 contains 14 residues. V was pared by 1 base and J by 4 bases, with 12 bases between. This CDR3 reads CASSLPEGGYEQYF. The CDR3 DNA reads as TGTGCCAGCAGCTTGCCGGAGGGCGGTTACGAGCAGTACTTC. Filled out from reference TRBV5-4 and TRBJ2-7, the complete variable domain reads ETGVTQSPTHLIKTRGQQVTLRCSSQSGHNTVSWYQQALGQGPQFIFQYYREEENGRGNFPPRFSGLQFPNYSSELNVNALELDDSALYLCASSLPEGGYEQYFGPGTRLTVT.

In nucleotides, the CDR3 is TGTGCCAGCTCAGGGGGGACTAGCCGCTACAATGAGCAGTTCTTC. Protein product: CASSGGTSRYNEQFF. The chain combines TRBV18 with TRBJ2-1; 9 bases line up with TRBD2. V was clipped by 5 bases and J by 3 bases; unmatched bases: 5. There are 15 residues in the CDR3. The germline V gene encodes CDR1 KGHSH and CDR2 LQKENI.

This chain links TRBV5-5 with TRBJ2-5; 7 bases agree with TRBD1. Germline loops: CDR1 SGHKS, CDR2 YYEKEE (reference sequence). This CDR3 is 14 amino acids long. V shed 4 bases, J shed 1 base, and the junction held 4 bases outside the gene matches. The CDR3 reads CASSTTGIQETQYF. CDR3 bases: TGTGCCAGCAGCACGACAGGGATCCAAGAGACCCAGTACTTC. The full variable domain, its missing parts supplied by reference TRBV5-5 and TRBJ2-5, is DAGVTQSPTHLIKTRGQQVTLRCSPISGHKSVSWYQQVLGQGPQFIFQYYEKEERGRGNFPDRFSARQFPNYSSELNVNALLLGDSALYLCASSTTGIQETQYFGPGTRLLVL.

This rearrangement joins TRBV10-3 to TRBJ2-5, with a possible D match to TRBD1 (6 bases). V was shortened by 4 bases and J by 3 bases, with 12 bases between the two germline ends. In germline, CDR1 is ENHRY, CDR2 SYGVKD. The CDR3 has 14 amino acids. The CDR3 coding sequence is TGTGCCATCAGTGGGGGCAGGGGCAAAGAGACCCAGTACTTC. Amino acids: CAISGGRGKETQYF.

This chain links TRBV7-6 with TRBJ1-2; D might be TRBD1 (5 bases). Germline V gives CDR1 SGHVS, CDR2 FNYEAQ. This CDR3 is built from 15 residues. With 1 base removed from V and 4 bases from J, the gap between germline ends came to 13 bases. The CDR3 spells CASSLGAGYGYGYTF. The CDR3 DNA sequence: TGTGCCAGCAGCTTAGGGGCAGGGTATGGCTATGGCTACACCTTC.

The CDR3: CAGEGTGAITDTQYF. DNA of the CDR3: TGTGCCGGAGAGGGAACAGGGGCTATTACAGATACGCAGTATTTT. The rearrangement uses TRBV30 and TRBJ2-3, with 7 bases matching TRBD1. CDR3 size: 15 residues. Per germline, CDR1 GTSNPN and CDR2 SVGIG (reference sequence). Unmatched junction bases numbered 14, after V lost 8 bases and J lost 3 bases.

The chain is built from TRBV4-1 and TRBJ1-1; 9 bases line up with TRBD1. The CDR3 is made up of 15 amino acids. CDR1 is MGHRA and CDR2 is YSYEKL in the germline V gene. After removal of 1 base from V and 5 bases from J, the junction contained 5 bases not matched to a gene. Here the CDR3 reads CASSQGDRDVTEAFF. CDR3 in DNA: TGCGCCAGCAGCCAAGGGGACAGGGATGTGACTGAAGCTTTCTTT.

This chain uses TRBV5-4 with TRBJ2-7, with D tentatively TRBD1 (6 bases). This CDR3 is 13 amino acids long. With 4 bases removed from V and 2 bases from J, the gap between germline ends came to 10 bases. CDR1 SGHNT and CDR2 YYREEE come from the germline V gene (reference sequence). CDR3 in amino acids: CASSRQATYEQYF. CDR3 nucleotides: TGTGCCAGCAGCCGACAGGCTACCTACGAGCAGTACTTC.

This clone was seen a handful of times. The chain is built from TRBV5-1 and TRBJ2-7, with a possible D match to TRBD1 (6 bases). This CDR3 region has 11 residues. The V end was cut by 7 bases, the J end by 6 bases, with 11 bases between. Germline CDR1 and CDR2: SGHRS and YFSETQ. The CDR3 is CASSSGVEQYF. CDR3 bases: TGCGCCAGCTCTTCAGGGGTCGAGCAGTACTTC.

This chain connects TRBV29-1 to TRBJ2-7, with TRBD2 matching over 8 bases. This CDR3 is built from 14 residues. Germline CDR1 and CDR2: SQVTM and ANQGSEA. J lost 2 bases, V lost 3 bases, and 6 bases had no gene match. The CDR3 loop reads CSVEERGPTYEQYF. The CDR3 nucleotides are TGCAGCGTTGAGGAGCGGGGGCCTACCTACGAGCAGTACTTC.

The V and J genes are TRBV27 and TRBJ1-1; D is unclear. Germline V gene sequence: CDR1 MNHEY, CDR2 SMNVEV (reference sequence). Trimming took off 5 bases at V and 4 bases at J, with 17 bases between the two ends. The CDR3 is made up of 15 amino acids. As DNA, the CDR3 is TGTGCCAGCAGTCCATGGGCCCCAATGGGCACTGAAGCTTTCTTT. The encoded protein is CASSPWAPMGTEAFF.

V is TRBV6-5 and J is TRBJ2-1; tentatively, D is TRBD2 (7 bases). Germline CDR1 and CDR2: MNHEY and SVGAGI. The CDR3 runs to 15 residues. V lost 6 bases to trimming and J lost 3 bases, with 15 bases between them. CDR3 bases: TGTGCCAGCAGATTGGGGGGGGCCATCTACAATGAGCAGTTCTTC. Encoded protein: CASRLGGAIYNEQFF.

V and J are TRBV6-1 and TRBJ1-5; 7 positions agree with TRBD1. J lost 3 bases, V lost 2 bases, and 7 bases had no gene match. Germline CDR1 MNHNS, CDR2 SASEGT. CDR3 length: 16 amino acids. The CDR3 region has the DNA TGTGCCAGCAGTGAATGGAACAGGGGAGACAATCAGCCCCAGCATTTT. Amino acids: CASSEWNRGDNQPQHF.

CDR3 nucleotide sequence: TGCGCCAGCAGCCAAGAGAGGACACCGGCCGCCCTGGAGCTGTTTTTT. Amino acids: CASSQERTPAALELFF. The V call is TRBV4-1, the J call TRBJ2-2; tentatively, D is TRBD1 (5 bases). Deletions cut 0 bases from V and 10 bases from J, with 18 bases between. Germline loops: CDR1 MGHRA, CDR2 YSYEKL. This CDR3 spans 16 amino acids.

With regard to this clone: One base away lies a much larger clone, so this may be a sequencing read error. V and J are TRBV6-5 and TRBJ2-1, with 11 bases aligning to TRBD2. The CDR3 totals 15 residues. Germline loops: CDR1 MNHEY, CDR2 SVGAGI. Germline trimming cut 4 bases from V and 4 bases from J; bases unmatched to any gene: 3. CDR3 nucleotide sequence: TGTGCCAGCAGTTCCGGGACTAGCGGATACAATGAGCAGTTCTTC. The encoded protein is CASSSGTSGYNEQFF.

This chain joins TRBV6-5 and TRBJ1-3; possible D gene TRBD1, 6 bases. Germline V gene data show CDR1 as MNHEY and CDR2 as SVGAGI. The CDR3 has 16 amino acids. The V end lost 0 bases, the J end lost 3 bases, and 12 bases lay between the germline ends. CDR3 in amino acids: CASSYSENRVGNTIYF. The CDR3 nucleotides are TGTGCCAGCAGTTACTCGGAAAACAGGGTTGGAAACACCATATATTTT.